These 29 T cell receptor beta chains were all obtained from the same sample, sequenced in a study of CD4 T cells in relation to SARS-CoV-2 and coronaviruses. CD4+ T cells from unexposed donors were obtained before the COVID-19 pandemic (2011-2018). TCRdb keeps only in-frame clones here, not all; method: immunoSEQ multiplex PCR. In the table there are under 65,000 clones, more than 80% of which are singletons. Sequenced material: memory CD4+ T cells from PBMCs. The origin of the receptors is a human donor in good health.

This sequence joins TRBV6-1 and TRBJ2-7; D unresolved. The germline V gene has CDR1 MNHNS and CDR2 SASEGT. Trimming cost V 1 base and J 0 bases, with 13 bases left between them. The CDR3 totals 16 residues. This chain's CDR3 is CASSEGGRVSSYEQYF. The CDR3 DNA follows: TGTGCCAGCAGTGAAGGAGGTAGGGTCAGCTCCTACGAGCAGTACTTC.

The genes are TRBV6-1 and TRBJ2-3; D tentatively fits TRBD1 or TRBD2 (5 bases each). The germline V gene encodes CDR1 MNHNS and CDR2 SASEGT. The CDR3 length is 16 residues. Trimming stripped 4 bases from V and 0 bases from J, with 14 bases between. The chain's CDR3 is CASSGSGLSSTDTQYF. The DNA of the CDR3 is TGTGCCAGCAGTGGATCGGGGCTGTCTAGCACAGATACGCAGTATTTT.

This chain joins TRBV19 and TRBJ2-3, with TRBD1 identical over 9 bases. The ends lost 7 bases at V and 4 bases at J; junction bases unmatched: 9. CDR3 size: 15 residues. Germline CDR1 reads LNHDA; CDR2 reads SQIVND (reference sequence). In nucleotides, the CDR3 is TGTGCCAGTACCCCGTCGGGACAGGGTCCAGATACGCAGTATTTT. Encoded protein: CASTPSGQGPDTQYF.

This chain connects TRBV12-3 or TRBV12-4 to TRBJ2-1; weak D call: TRBD2 (5 bases). CDR3 size: 13 residues. The V end was cut by 3 bases, the J end by 5 bases, with 8 bases between. The CDR3 here is CASSFRRDNEQFF. In DNA, the CDR3 is TGTGCCAGCAGTTTTAGGCGGGACAATGAGCAGTTCTTC.

This chain uses TRBV25-1 with TRBJ2-7, with D unclear. There are 14 residues in the CDR3. Deletions cut 3 bases from V and 3 bases from J, with 12 bases between. Germline V gene data show CDR1 as MGHDK and CDR2 as SYGVNS. The CDR3, as DNA: TGTGCCAGCAGTGACATCGGCATCCACTACGAGCAGTACTTC. It specifies CASSDIGIHYEQYF.

The V call is TRBV19, the J call TRBJ2-7; D possibly matches TRBD1 or TRBD2 (5 bases each). The CDR3 has 16 residues. CDR1 is LNHDA and CDR2 is SQIVND in the germline V gene (reference sequence). The germline V and J ends were trimmed by 1 base and 0 bases, with 13 bases remaining between them. Here the CDR3 reads CASSIATGTPSYEQYF. The CDR3 coding sequence is TGTGCCAGTAGTATAGCCACCGGGACGCCCTCCTACGAGCAGTACTTC.

This clone is a singleton in its sample. The chain is built from TRBV15 and TRBJ2-4; D may be TRBD1 (5 bases). V dropped 0 bases and J dropped 14 bases, with 17 bases sitting between them. The CDR3 is 14 amino acids. CDR1 LNHNV and CDR2 YYDKDF come from the germline V gene (reference sequence). CDR3: CATSRDRGDPPKYF. In DNA, the CDR3 is TGTGCCACCAGCAGAGATAGGGGTGACCCCCCGAAGTACTTC. Full variable domain (missing parts from reference TRBV15 and TRBJ2-4): DAMVIQNPRYQVTQFGKPVTLSCSQTLNHNVMYWYQQKSSQAPKLLFHYYDKDFNNEADTPDNFQSRRPNTSFCFLDIRSPGLGDTAMYLCATSRDRGDPPKYFGAGTRLSVL.

This clone appeared a few times. V and J are TRBV23-1 and TRBJ2-7, with 10 bases fitting TRBD2. TRBV23-1 is an ORF, and what it does is uncertain. This CDR3 region has 15 residues. The V gene end was trimmed by 0 bases and the J gene end by 10 bases; junction bases not matched to a gene: 9. CDR3 sequence (DNA): TGCGCCAGCAGTCAATCGGTACTAGCGGGACTGAGCCAGTACTTC. Residues: CASSQSVLAGLSQYF.

The chain employs TRBV28 and TRBJ2-4; 7 bases line up with TRBD1. This CDR3 region has 14 residues. Germline V lookup: CDR1 MDHEN, CDR2 SYDVKM. The junction had 9 bases not matched to a gene; V was cut back by 5 bases and J by 8 bases. CDR3 in amino acids: CASSGRTGLDIQYF. CDR3 sequence (DNA): TGTGCCAGCAGTGGAAGGACAGGTCTAGACATTCAGTACTTC.

This rearrangement joins TRBV24-1 to TRBJ2-3; possible D gene TRBD2, 6 bases. Looked up from germline, CDR1 is KGHDR and CDR2 is SFDVKD. The CDR3 spans 19 residues. V lost 0 bases to trimming and J lost 6 bases, with 24 bases between them. CDR3 sequence (DNA): TGTGCCACCAGTGATTTGCGGAGGGACTCCTCCCGTCCGGGTGATACGCAGTATTTT. This sequence encodes CATSDLRRDSSRPGDTQYF.

The rearrangement links TRBV19 to TRBJ1-3; TRBD1 matches at 8 bases. This CDR3 comprises 16 residues. CDR1 and CDR2 from the germline V gene are LNHDA and SQIVND (reference sequence). The junction had 6 bases not matched to a gene; V was cut back by 5 bases and J by 0 bases. CDR3 DNA sequence: TGTGCCAGTAGTCAGGGGGCACGGAGCTCTGGAAACACCATATATTTT. Residues: CASSQGARSSGNTIYF.

This clone was detected only a few times. The chain has TRBV28 and TRBJ2-7, with 9 bases lining up with TRBD2. Germline trimming cut 5 bases from V and 2 bases from J; bases unmatched to any gene: 7. The CDR3 covers 15 residues. Germline assignment: CDR1 MDHEN and CDR2 SYDVKM. The CDR3 DNA reads as TGTGCCAGCAGTGTCAGTCCTAGCGGGACCTACGAGCAGTACTTC. Protein: CASSVSPSGTYEQYF.

The chain links TRBV29-1 to TRBJ2-2; 13 nucleotides match TRBD2. V dropped 6 bases and J dropped 4; count of bases not matched to a gene: 5. The CDR3 is 15 amino acids. The germline V gene has CDR1 SQVTM and CDR2 ANQGSEA. CDR3 DNA: TGCAGCGTAGGACTAGCGGGAGCCCGCACCGGGGAGCTGTTTTTT. This encodes CSVGLAGARTGELFF.

The chain uses TRBV28 and TRBJ1-2; TRBD1 is a possible D gene (5 bases). Per germline, CDR1 MDHEN and CDR2 SYDVKM. The CDR3 is 14 residues long. V was trimmed by 2 bases and J by 8 bases, leaving 15 bases between them. The CDR3: CASSLPRGAQGYTF. The DNA for the CDR3 is TGTGCCAGCAGTTTACCCCGGGGCGCACAGGGCTACACCTTC.

V gene TRBV7-3 combines with J gene TRBJ1-6; the D is unclear. Germline V CDR1 and CDR2: SGHTA, FQGTGA. The ends were cut back, 1 base at V and 6 bases at J, with 10 bases in the middle. The CDR3 has 15 amino acids. The CDR3 sequence is CASSLNGMGNSPLHF. The CDR3 DNA reads as TGTGCCAGCAGCTTAAATGGGATGGGTAATTCACCCCTCCACTTT.

This chain joins TRBV7-8 and TRBJ1-4; D is unclear. V shed 6 bases and J shed 4 bases, with 12 bases lying between them. CDR1 and CDR2 from the germline V gene are SGHVS and FQNEAQ. The CDR3 is 14 residues long. The CDR3, as DNA: TGTGCCAGCAGTCACCGGGAGGGTAATGAAAAACTGTTTTTT. Protein product: CASSHREGNEKLFF.

The CDR3 spells CASSKGTAMNTEAFF. The CDR3 bases are TGTGCCAGCAGTAAAGGGACAGCCATGAACACTGAAGCTTTCTTT. J is TRBJ1-1 and V is TRBV27, with 7 bases aligning to TRBD1. This CDR3 contains 15 residues. V gave up 5 bases and J gave up 0 bases; unmatched junction bases: 6. Germline-derived CDR1 and CDR2 are MNHEY and SMNVEV (reference sequence).

The chain has TRBV28 and TRBJ1-5; perhaps TRBD1 as D (6 bases). The germline V and J ends were trimmed by 5 bases and 7 bases, with 21 bases remaining between them. Germline V gives CDR1 MDHEN, CDR2 SYDVKM. This CDR3 has 16 residues. The CDR3 reads CASSLDSQNVGQPQHF. Here the CDR3 DNA reads TGTGCCAGCAGTCTGGACAGCCAGAACGTCGGCCAGCCCCAGCATTTT.

A few counts support this clone. The chain uses TRBV3-1 (or the pseudogene TRBV3-2) and TRBJ1-4, with a possible D match to TRBD1 (5 bases). The V end was cut by 2 bases, the J end by 7 bases, with 20 bases between. This CDR3 region has 17 residues. CDR1 is LGHDT and CDR2 is YNNKEL in the germline V gene (reference sequence). The CDR3 DNA follows: TGTGCCAGCAGCCAAAAGGGGAGTGGGCTCTTCGGTGAAAAACTGTTTTTT. It specifies CASSQKGSGLFGEKLFF.

CDR3 loop: CASRPGQGLIYEQYF. The CDR3 DNA is TGTGCCAGCAGGCCGGGACAGGGACTCATTTACGAGCAGTACTTC. The rearrangement links TRBV27 to TRBJ2-7, with TRBD1 identical over 9 bases. The CDR3 length is 15 residues. V gave up 6 bases and J gave up 4 bases; unmatched junction bases: 10. Germline V lookup: CDR1 MNHEY, CDR2 SMNVEV (reference sequence).

This clone has just a few counts. The chain is built from TRBV19 and TRBJ2-7; possibly TRBD1 for D (6 bases). V was cut by 8 bases and J by 8 bases, with 13 bases left in between. Germline-derived CDR1 and CDR2 are LNHDA and SQIVND (reference sequence). CDR3 size: 11 residues. The DNA for the CDR3 is TGTGCCAGTCGACAGGATTTGAAGCAGTACTTC. Protein product: CASRQDLKQYF.

This sequence joins TRBV19 and TRBJ2-1; D gene uncertain. The germline V gene encodes CDR1 LNHDA and CDR2 SQIVND (reference sequence). The CDR3 has 16 amino acids. V was trimmed by 3 bases and J by 1 base, leaving 13 bases between them. CDR3 residues: CASSIFRSASYNEQFF. The CDR3 DNA sequence: TGTGCCAGTAGTATTTTTCGCTCCGCGTCCTACAATGAGCAGTTCTTC.

The rearrangement uses TRBV9 and TRBJ2-1; TRBD2 agrees at 8 bases. Looked up from germline, CDR1 is SGDLS and CDR2 is YYNGEE. V shed 0 bases and J 6 bases; nucleotides not matched to a gene: 5. The CDR3 totals 15 residues. The CDR3: CASSVDGRALNEQFF. In DNA form, the CDR3 reads TGTGCCAGCAGCGTAGACGGGAGGGCTCTCAATGAGCAGTTCTTC.

The V call is TRBV19, the J call TRBJ2-1; 10 bases are shared with TRBD1. CDR1 and CDR2 (germline): LNHDA, SQIVND (reference sequence). The CDR3 has 14 amino acids. Trimming cost V 6 bases and J 9 bases; bases outside gene matches: 8. The CDR3 loop reads CASSDRGLDTEQFF. The DNA of the CDR3 is TGTGCCAGTAGCGACAGGGGGCTGGATACTGAGCAGTTCTTC.

The table lists this clone with a few counts. The chain couples TRBV19 to TRBJ2-7; 9 bases match TRBD1. The CDR3 loop spans 15 amino acids. CDR1 LNHDA and CDR2 SQIVND come from the germline V gene (reference sequence). With 5 bases clipped from V and 7 bases from J, the junction kept 12 bases outside the gene matches. The CDR3 DNA sequence: TGTGCCAGTAGTCTCGGACAGGGGAGTCCGGAAGAGCAGTACTTC. Amino acids: CASSLGQGSPEEQYF. Using reference TRBV19 and TRBJ2-7 for the parts outside the CDR3, the full variable domain is DGGITQSPKYLFRKEGQNVTLSCEQNLNHDAMYWYRQDPGQGLRLIYYSQIVNDFQKGDIAEGYSVSREKKESFPLTVTSAQKNPTAFYLCASSLGQGSPEEQYFGPGTRLTVT.

This chain connects TRBV6-1 to TRBJ2-7; D possibly corresponds to TRBD1 (6 bases). Trimming removed 2 bases at V and 2 bases at J, with 19 bases between. Germline V gene sequence: CDR1 MNHNS, CDR2 SASEGT. The CDR3 totals 17 residues. In DNA form, the CDR3 reads TGTGCCAGCAGTGAAATCACTCGAACAGGGAAACCCTACGAGCAGTACTTC. Translated, it gives CASSEITRTGKPYEQYF.

This clone occurred a few times. The chain uses TRBV24-1 and TRBJ1-3, with D hard to call. The CDR3 is 11 amino acids. The V gene's germline CDR1 is KGHDR and CDR2 SFDVKD. Trimming pared 9 bases from V and 3 bases from J, leaving 5 bases between. In DNA, the CDR3 is TGTGCCACCGCGTATGGAAACACCATATATTTT. Its translation: CATAYGNTIYF.

The rearrangement links TRBV19 to TRBJ2-1, with D tentatively TRBD2 (6 bases). Germline V lookup: CDR1 LNHDA, CDR2 SQIVND (reference sequence). The CDR3 length is 13 residues. Trimming took 6 bases from V and 10 from J, leaving 16 bases between them. CDR3 protein: CASSSISGVEQFF. CDR3 nucleotides: TGTGCCAGTAGCAGTATCTCGGGAGTCGAGCAGTTCTTC.

The gene calls are TRBV5-6 and TRBJ1-1, with D unclear. Germline V gives CDR1 SGHDT, CDR2 YYEEEE. The V and J ends lost 4 bases and 5 bases respectively, with 12 bases between them. The CDR3 has 13 residues. CDR3 protein: CASSPRLGTEAFF. The CDR3 DNA is TGTGCCAGCAGCCCCAGGCTGGGGACTGAAGCTTTCTTT.